The 22 T cell receptor beta chains below all came from one sample that was sequenced in a study of blood T cell repertoires in COVID-19. Clones were sequenced by immunoSEQ multiplex PCR, and TCRdb holds only the in-frame ones, with some missing. The top ten hold 30% to 35% of the sample, which has fewer than 15,000 clones, roughly two thirds seen once. Input material: peripheral blood. The receptors derive from a human donor in a cohort sampled during active COVID-19.

This chain links TRBV5-6 with TRBJ2-5; 9 bases are shared with TRBD1. CDR3 length equals 15 residues. The germline V gene encodes CDR1 SGHDT and CDR2 YYEEEE. Unmatched junction bases numbered 7, after V lost 0 bases and J lost 7 bases. The CDR3 protein is CASSLVGQGKGTQYF. CDR3 in DNA: TGTGCCAGCAGCTTGGTCGGACAGGGGAAGGGGACCCAGTACTTC.

This sequence joins TRBV28 and TRBJ1-2; 12 nucleotides agree with TRBD1. Germline V gene data show CDR1 as MDHEN and CDR2 as SYDVKM. CDR3 length equals 15 residues. V trimming: 5 bases; J trimming: 6 bases; junction bases outside the gene matches: 7. CDR3 protein: CASSIPGQGADGYTF. Here the CDR3 DNA reads TGTGCCAGCAGTATTCCGGGACAGGGGGCTGATGGCTACACCTTC.

This clone was recorded a few times. The CDR3 protein is CASSKVRTGGPYGYTF. As DNA, the CDR3 is TGTGCCAGCAGCAAAGTGAGGACAGGGGGTCCCTATGGCTACACCTTC. The chain uses TRBV21-1 and TRBJ1-2; the D call TRBD1 from the table was never checked on the DNA. TRBV21-1 is a pseudogene segment. The CDR3 length is 16 residues.

The rearrangement joins TRBV24-1 to TRBJ2-3; the D gene is possibly TRBD1 (5 bases). Germline CDR1 reads KGHDR; CDR2 reads SFDVKD. The V end lost 3 bases, the J end lost 6 bases, and 12 bases lay between the germline ends. The CDR3 sequence is 14 residues long. CDR3 loop: CATSDTRAGDTQYF. CDR3 DNA sequence: TGTGCCACCAGTGATACCCGGGCAGGGGATACGCAGTATTTT.

The chain carries TRBV7-2 and TRBJ2-7; 8 bases map to TRBD1. CDR1 and CDR2 (germline): SGHTA, FQGNSA. This CDR3 comprises 16 residues. The V segment lost 0 bases and the J segment 0 bases; nucleotides outside the gene matches: 4. The CDR3 loop is CASSLAGTGVSYEQYF. CDR3 coding DNA: TGTGCCAGCAGCTTAGCGGGGACAGGTGTCTCCTACGAGCAGTACTTC. Supplemented by reference TRBV7-2 and TRBJ2-7, the full variable domain reads GAGVSQSPSNKVTEKGKDVELRCDPISGHTALYWYRQSLGQGLEFLIYFQGNSAPDKSGLPSDRFSAERTGGSVSTLTIQRTQQEDSAVYLCASSLAGTGVSYEQYFGPGTRLTVT.

The CDR3 here is CASSLGIEQYF. CDR3 DNA sequence: TGTGCCAGCAGCTTAGGTATTGAGCAGTACTTC. This chain connects TRBV11-3 to TRBJ2-7; D is undetermined. CDR3 length: 11 residues. Per germline, CDR1 SGHNT and CDR2 YENEEA. V was shortened by 1 base and J by 7 bases, with 5 bases between the two germline ends.

This sequence joins TRBV3-1 (or the pseudogene TRBV3-2) and TRBJ2-2; weak D call: TRBD2 (7 bases). CDR1 is LGHDT and CDR2 is YNNKEL in the germline V gene (reference sequence). The CDR3 covers 15 residues. The germline V and J ends were trimmed by 2 bases and 5 bases, with 12 bases remaining between them. The CDR3 DNA reads TGTGCCAGCAGCCAAACGGCGGGGGCTACCGGGGAGCTGTTTTTT. It yields the protein CASSQTAGATGELFF.

V is TRBV18 and J is TRBJ1-1, with TRBD1 matching over 10 bases. This CDR3 has 16 amino acids. CDR1 KGHSH and CDR2 LQKENI come from the germline V gene. The V and J ends lost 3 bases and 4 bases, in that order; junction bases with no gene match: 8. CDR3 in amino acids: CASSPSDRGLGTEAFF. The CDR3 nucleotides read TGTGCCAGCTCACCCTCGGACAGGGGGTTAGGCACTGAAGCTTTCTTT.

The V call is TRBV9, the J call TRBJ2-1; D is perhaps TRBD1 (6 bases). The germline V gene encodes CDR1 SGDLS and CDR2 YYNGEE. CDR3 length: 12 residues. V shed 3 bases and J shed 9 bases, with 10 bases lying between them. The CDR3 loop is CASSAGEVEQFF. CDR3 sequence (DNA): TGTGCCAGCAGCGCAGGGGAAGTTGAGCAGTTCTTC.

J is TRBJ1-1 and V is TRBV7-9; no clear D gene. The CDR3 has 14 residues. The V end lost 5 bases, the J end lost 11 bases, and 21 bases lay between the germline ends. Germline values: CDR1 SEHNR, CDR2 FQNEAQ (reference sequence). The CDR3 spells CASSPSPPPPGAFF. In nucleotides, the CDR3 is TGTGCCAGCAGCCCAAGTCCACCCCCTCCGGGGGCTTTCTTT.

This chain joins TRBV5-1 and TRBJ2-7, with 8 bases lining up with TRBD1. Germline CDR1 reads SGHRS; CDR2 reads YFSETQ. The CDR3 is made up of 14 amino acids. V shed 4 bases, J shed 6 bases, and the junction held 9 bases outside the gene matches. CDR3 residues: CASSTGTGRVEQYF. The CDR3 DNA follows: TGCGCCAGCAGCACCGGGACAGGTCGGGTCGAGCAGTACTTC.

CDR3 sequence reads: CAWMGGNRGNTIYF. The CDR3 nucleotides are TGTGCCTGGATGGGAGGTAACCGGGGAAACACCATATATTTT. The chain links TRBV30 to TRBJ1-3, with D unclear. This CDR3 has 14 residues. Per the germline V gene, CDR1 is GTSNPN and CDR2 is SVGIG (reference sequence). V was shortened by 4 bases and J by 4 bases, with 14 bases between the two germline ends.

V usage is TRBV28 and J usage is TRBJ2-7, with D possibly TRBD2 on 6 matching bases. The germline gives CDR1 MDHEN, CDR2 SYDVKM. V was trimmed by 3 bases and J by 3 bases, leaving 18 bases between them. The CDR3 is 16 residues long. This chain's CDR3 is CASSLPGTEPRYEQYF. In DNA, the CDR3 is TGTGCCAGCAGTTTGCCCGGGACTGAGCCCCGCTACGAGCAGTACTTC.

The chain has TRBV6-5 and TRBJ1-1; D unclear. Germline lookup yields CDR1 MNHEY and CDR2 SVGAGI. With 3 bases removed from V and 8 bases from J, the gap between germline ends came to 13 bases. CDR3 size: 13 residues. The CDR3 loop is CASSYLVQSEAFF. Written as DNA, the CDR3 is TGTGCCAGCAGTTATTTAGTACAGTCGGAAGCTTTCTTT.

The CDR3 DNA reads TGCAGCGCCTCCGACAGGGCGGGTGGCTACACCTTC. It encodes CSASDRAGGYTF. The chain links TRBV29-1 to TRBJ1-2; 7 nucleotides match TRBD1. Trimming cost V 7 bases and J 7 bases; bases outside gene matches: 9. Germline V gives CDR1 SQVTM, CDR2 ANQGSEA. The CDR3 runs 12 residues.

V and J are TRBV28 and TRBJ1-5; D remains unclear. The V end lost 6 bases, the J end lost 2 bases, and 8 bases lay between the germline ends. Germline CDR1 and CDR2: MDHEN and SYDVKM. CDR3 length equals 13 residues. Here the CDR3 DNA reads TGTGCCAGCAGCCGGAGGGGCAATCAGCCCCAGCATTTT. As protein: CASSRRGNQPQHF.

The rearrangement links TRBV18 to TRBJ1-4; the D is unclear. CDR3 length equals 14 residues. The V end lost 2 bases, the J end lost 8 bases, and 12 bases lay between the germline ends. Germline CDR1 KGHSH, CDR2 LQKENI. In DNA form, the CDR3 reads TGTGCCAGCTCACCAGCCCGAGAGGGCGAAAAACTGTTTTTT. Its protein is CASSPAREGEKLFF.

The V gene is TRBV5-1, the J gene TRBJ2-7; TRBD1 agrees at 10 bases. Germline V CDR1 and CDR2: SGHRS, YFSETQ. The CDR3 length is 15 residues. V lost 0 bases, J lost 2 bases, and 2 bases stayed unmatched. In nucleotides, the CDR3 is TGCGCCAGCAGCTTGGGACAGGGGGCAACCTACGAGCAGTACTTC. Translation: CASSLGQGATYEQYF.

This clone was recorded a few times. V usage is TRBV18 and J usage is TRBJ1-1; D not resolved. Trimming pared 5 bases from V and 2 bases from J, leaving 9 bases between. The CDR3 totals 13 residues. Germline-derived CDR1 and CDR2 are KGHSH and LQKENI. This CDR3 is CASSGAGNTEAFF. The CDR3 DNA reads TGTGCCAGCTCAGGAGCGGGTAACACTGAAGCTTTCTTT.

The chain couples TRBV7-6 to TRBJ2-3; weak D call: TRBD2 (7 bases). The germline gives CDR1 SGHVS, CDR2 FNYEAQ. Trimming left V 3 bases short and J 3 bases short, with 22 bases between. The CDR3 runs 18 residues. CDR3 sequence reads: CASSLGLGGAIWTDTQYF. As DNA, the CDR3 is TGTGCCAGCAGCTTGGGATTAGGGGGGGCCATTTGGACAGATACGCAGTATTTT.

This clone was seen only once. The chain couples TRBV30 to TRBJ1-1; 9 nucleotides line up with TRBD1. The V segment lost 0 bases and the J segment 5 bases; nucleotides outside the gene matches: 7. The CDR3 has 15 residues. CDR1 and CDR2 (germline): GTSNPN, SVGIG (reference sequence). The CDR3 loop is CAWSVPGTGRTEAFF. In DNA form, the CDR3 reads TGTGCCTGGAGTGTTCCCGGGACAGGGAGGACTGAAGCTTTCTTT.

The chain employs TRBV28 and TRBJ2-7, with D perhaps matching TRBD2 (6 bases). CDR1 MDHEN and CDR2 SYDVKM come from the germline V gene. The CDR3 contains 14 residues. V lost 4 bases and J lost 4, with 14 bases in between. The CDR3 DNA is TGTGCCAGCAGTTATGGGGGGAGTCTATACGAGCAGTACTTC. Residues: CASSYGGSLYEQYF.